This TCR beta chain was identified in a study of regulatory T cells in long-lasting Graves disease. Across the study: In persistent Graves' disease, antithyroid drugs had been taken for over 5 years and TSH receptor antibodies stayed positive. Study-wide results and limits: Persistent disease exhibited a predilection for TRBV28, TRBJ1-2 and TRBJ2-5.

In the case of this clonotype: No antigen is known for it.

Germline-derived CDR1 and CDR2 are MNHEY and SVGEGT. CDR3 length: 17 residues. V dropped 4 bases and J dropped 7 bases, with 22 bases sitting between them. Described time point: persistent/refractory GD, antithyroid drugs over 5 years with positive TRAb. RNA extracted from PBMCs served as the sequencing template. The authors drew patients from an endocrinology department in Xi'an, China. Through Arm-PCR of CDR3 regions and iRepertoire HTBI primers, TCR beta libraries were built. TCRdb passed the multiplex PCR reads through MiXCR, listing each CDR3 protein once. The sample has 500,000 to 700,000 distinct CDR3 sequences, 30% seen once.

This sequence was found in a female donor with Graves disease. The chain is built from TRBV6-2 or TRBV6-3 and TRBJ1-4; no clear D. The sequencing here drew on peripheral blood mononuclear cells (PBMCs), taken when the disease was refractory, from a patient treated with antithyroid drugs. Here the CDR3 reads CASSSPILGARGEKLFF. The CDR3 DNA sequence: TGTGCCAGCAGTTCCCCTATCTTAGGTGCTCGGGGTGAAAAACTGTTTTTT.